This T cell receptor (beta chain) was observed in a study of blood T cell repertoires in COVID-19. At the level of the study: Samples came from the United States, Italy and Spain, spanning acute and convalescent COVID-19. PBMCs, B-cell-depleted T cells, or T cells provided the cDNA or gDNA that made up the material.

In the authors' methods: How many nucleated cells were present was estimated from reference gene primer amplification. TCRdb's table, derived via immunoSEQ multiplex PCR, lists solely in-frame clones and lacks some. That table supplies the V and J calls and clone size; D and trimming were determined from the DNA. The sample yields under 400,000 clones, roughly nine tenths seen once. Germline-derived CDR1 and CDR2 are MDHEN and SYDVKM. V was pared by 6 bases and J by 5 bases, with 16 bases between. This CDR3 has 14 amino acids. This chain joins TRBV28 and TRBJ2-5; weak D call: TRBD2 (6 bases). The receptor was isolated from a woman in her sixties or seventies with COVID-19, enrolled during active disease. The specimen was peripheral blood. The CDR3 reads CASSSTRGGETQYF. The CDR3 DNA reads TGTGCCAGCAGCTCCACGAGAGGAGGGGAGACCCAGTACTTC.